This T cell receptor (beta chain) emerged from a study of early T cells in non-severe SARS-CoV-2 infection. Of note for this clonotype: What it binds is not known.

Trimming removed 7 bases from V and 0 bases from J, with 10 bases in between. The CDR3 has 14 amino acids. TCRdb processed the 5' RACE reads anew with MiXCR; each CDR3 protein has one entry. The table has some 48,000 distinct CDR3 sequences, roughly 7.7% seen once. Study-level results: A preference for anti-spike CD8 responses marked VDJdb matching, which missed private and CD4 specificities.

Sequenced sample: whole blood. The receptor was derived from an adult who was a healthcare worker with PCR-confirmed SARS-CoV-2 infection or an uninfected control (not recorded which). The chain joins TRBV12-3 or TRBV12-4 to TRBJ1-3; D is uncertain. CDR3: CASIGGISGNTIYF. The CDR3 DNA follows: TGTGCCAGCATTGGAGGGATCTCTGGAAACACCATATATTTT.